These 16 T cell receptor beta chains share one sample of origin, sequenced in a study of blood T cells in healthy people across ages. Then a second PCR, running roughly 7 to 11 cycles, was carried out with a sample-barcoded 5' primer and a J-beta primer mix. One entry per CDR3 protein results from TCRdb running MiXCR on the 5' RACE reads. The sample includes over 450,000 distinct CDR3 sequences, less than 25% of them seen just once. These data were likewise used in another study, on T cells of mothers and their children.

Sequencing input: blood. These TCRs come from a boy aged 10-17 years in good health.

This clonotype was picked up a small number of times. V usage is TRBV2 and J usage is TRBJ2-1; 11 nucleotides agree with TRBD1. In germline, CDR1 is SNHLY, CDR2 FYNNEI. After removal of 6 bases from V and 3 bases from J, the junction contained 10 bases not matched to a gene. The CDR3 contains 17 residues. The CDR3 DNA follows: TGTGCCAGCAGGCCCGGCCTTGGGACAGGGGGCTACAATGAGCAGTTCTTC. Protein sequence: CASRPGLGTGGYNEQFF.

The rearrangement uses TRBV19 and TRBJ2-7, with D possibly matching TRBD2 (6 bases). Trimming removed 5 bases at V and 2 bases at J, with 10 bases between. Germline CDR1 LNHDA, CDR2 SQIVND (reference sequence). This CDR3 is 13 amino acids long. For the CDR3, the DNA is TGTGCCAGTAGTGTCGGGAGAACCTACGAGCAGTACTTC. It codes for CASSVGRTYEQYF.

Here the CDR3 DNA reads TGTGCCAGCAGCGCCGGGACTAGCGACTACGAGCAGTACTTC. This codes for CASSAGTSDYEQYF. The V and J genes are TRBV9 and TRBJ2-7, with 10 bases lining up with TRBD2. The CDR3 runs to 14 residues. CDR1 SGDLS and CDR2 YYNGEE come from the germline V gene. The trim removed 3 bases at V and 3 bases at J, leaving 3 bases unmatched.

At least ten counts were recorded for this clonotype. The J gene is TRBJ2-5, the V gene TRBV21-1; the table's D call of TRBD2 was not tested on the DNA. The J call may be in error: the DNA end matches TRBJ2-1 better. TRBV21-1 represents a pseudogene. The CDR3 consists of 17 residues. The CDR3 DNA is TGTGCCAGCAGCAATGGCCTAGCGGGAGTGAGCTACAATGAGCAGTTCTTC. Amino acid sequence: CASSNGLAGVSYNEQFF.

The J gene is TRBJ2-5, the V gene TRBV3-1, with D unclear. V was pared by 2 bases and J by 3 bases, with 7 bases between. There are 13 residues in the CDR3. Germline CDR1 reads LGHDT; CDR2 reads YNNKEL (reference sequence). CDR3 DNA sequence: TGTGCCAGCAGCCAATACCTGGAAGAGACCCAGTACTTC. Translation gives CASSQYLEETQYF.

This rearrangement joins TRBV28 to TRBJ2-5; 7 nucleotides agree with TRBD2. The DNA end favors TRBJ2-1, so the J call may be wrong. This CDR3 spans 14 amino acids. Germline CDR1 reads MDHEN; CDR2 reads SYDVKM. Here the CDR3 reads CASSFELGGNEQFF. The DNA of the CDR3 is TGTGCCAGCAGTTTTGAACTCGGGGGGAATGAGCAGTTCTTC.

Only a few counts were recorded for this clonotype. The chain joins TRBV11-3 to TRBJ2-7; TRBD1 matches 9 bases. V shed 3 bases and J 6 bases; nucleotides not matched to a gene: 12. Germline values: CDR1 SGHNT, CDR2 YENEEA. The CDR3 has 16 amino acids. The CDR3 spells CASSFFNGDRACEQYF. CDR3 in DNA: TGTGCCAGCAGCTTTTTTAATGGGGACAGGGCCTGCGAGCAGTACTTC.

This clonotype showed up just a few times. The chain recombines TRBV28 with TRBJ1-1; 9 bases fit TRBD1. Germline values: CDR1 MDHEN, CDR2 SYDVKM. V was pared by 6 bases and J by 6 bases, with 11 bases of the junction left unmatched. CDR3 length: 15 amino acids. CDR3 protein: CASSWTGEIPPEAFF. The CDR3 nucleotides read TGTGCCAGCAGCTGGACAGGGGAAATTCCACCTGAAGCTTTCTTT.

The chain joins TRBV5-8 to TRBJ2-5; the match to TRBD2 covers 12 bases. With 4 bases clipped from V and 5 bases from J, the junction kept 9 bases outside the gene matches. The CDR3 extends over 16 amino acids. Germline CDR1 SGHTS, CDR2 YDEGEE. CDR3 DNA sequence: TGTGCCAGCAGCCCGCAGACTAGCGGGAGATACGAGACCCAGTACTTC. Translated: CASSPQTSGRYETQYF.

This clonotype was seen a handful of times. The CDR3 DNA follows: TGCAGCGTTGGACTTCGACTCACCTACAATGAGCAGTTCTTC. This gives the protein CSVGLRLTYNEQFF. The chain links TRBV29-1 to TRBJ2-1; the D is unclear. Looked up from germline, CDR1 is SQVTM and CDR2 is ANQGSEA. The CDR3 runs 14 residues. Trimming shortened V by 4 bases and J by 2 bases, and 12 bases separated the two germline ends.

The sample holds a few counts of this clonotype. V gene TRBV27 combines with J gene TRBJ2-1, with D perhaps TRBD1 (5 bases). The CDR3 contains 13 residues. CDR1 is MNHEY and CDR2 is SMNVEV in the germline V gene (reference sequence). V shed 10 bases and J shed 1 base, with 11 bases lying between them. CDR3 residues: CAIRTKSYNEQFF. Here the CDR3 DNA reads TGTGCCATCCGGACAAAGTCCTACAATGAGCAGTTCTTC.

This clonotype was recorded a few times. DNA for the CDR3: TGTGCCAGCGGACACTCCACAGATACGCAGTATTTT. This encodes CASGHSTDTQYF. V gene TRBV6-2 or TRBV6-3 combines with J gene TRBJ2-3, with a tentative D call TRBD1 (5 bases). Trimming cost V 8 bases and J 2 bases, with 8 bases left between them. Germline-derived CDR1 and CDR2 are MNHEY and SVGEGT. CDR3 length: 12 amino acids.

The chain uses TRBV20-1 and TRBJ2-3; no clear D gene. V gave up 6 bases and J gave up 1 base, with 11 bases separating them. Germline V gene sequence: CDR1 DFQATT, CDR2 SNEGSKA (reference sequence). The CDR3 is made up of 13 amino acids. Here the CDR3 DNA reads TGCAGTGCGGGCGCGGAGCGCACAGATACGCAGTATTTT. Protein sequence: CSAGAERTDTQYF.

This clonotype was detected a few times. This clone may be a read error of a much larger clone one base away. The chain's CDR3 is CSVVGQLNEQFF. The CDR3 region has the DNA TGCAGCGTTGTAGGCCAGCTCAATGAGCAGTTCTTC. The J gene is TRBJ2-1, the V gene TRBV29-1, with unresolved D. The ends were cut back, 4 bases at V and 6 bases at J, with 10 bases in the middle. The CDR3 spans 12 residues. The V gene's germline CDR1 is SQVTM and CDR2 ANQGSEA.

This clonotype turned up a few times. This rearrangement joins TRBV2 to TRBJ1-2; no clear D. The length of the CDR3 is 11 residues. Germline values: CDR1 SNHLY, CDR2 FYNNEI. V dropped 5 bases and J dropped 7 bases, with 8 bases sitting between them. The CDR3, as DNA: TGTGCCAGCAGTTTCGAGGTTGGCTACACCTTC. It encodes CASSFEVGYTF.

V is TRBV5-1 and J is TRBJ2-3, with TRBD2 matching 8 bases. Germline loops: CDR1 SGHRS, CDR2 YFSETQ. Losses at the gene ends were 4 bases for V and 3 bases for J; bases not matched to a gene: 10. The CDR3 is 16 residues long. The CDR3 loop is CASSVAPGLETDTQYF. CDR3 DNA sequence: TGCGCCAGCAGCGTGGCACCGGGACTAGAAACAGATACGCAGTATTTT.